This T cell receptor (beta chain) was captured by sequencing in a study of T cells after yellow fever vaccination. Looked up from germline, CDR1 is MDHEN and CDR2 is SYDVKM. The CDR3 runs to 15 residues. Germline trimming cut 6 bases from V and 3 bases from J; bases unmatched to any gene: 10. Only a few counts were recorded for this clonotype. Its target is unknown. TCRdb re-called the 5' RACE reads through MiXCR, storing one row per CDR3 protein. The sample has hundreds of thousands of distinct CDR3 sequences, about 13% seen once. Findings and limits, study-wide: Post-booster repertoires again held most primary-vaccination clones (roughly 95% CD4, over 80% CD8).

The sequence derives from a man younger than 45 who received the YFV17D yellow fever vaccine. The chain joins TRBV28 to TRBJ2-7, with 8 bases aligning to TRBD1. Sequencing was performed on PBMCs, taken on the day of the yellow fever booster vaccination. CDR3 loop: CASRPAGTGYYEQYF. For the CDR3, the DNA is TGTGCCAGCAGACCAGCCGGGACAGGTTACTACGAGCAGTACTTC.